This entry lists 5 T cell receptor beta chains sequenced from one sample in a study of T cell repertoires in cytomegalovirus infection. A single record per CDR3 protein comes from TCRdb applying MiXCR to the reads. The sample carries approximately 500,000 distinct CDR3 sequences, roughly 10% recorded once. The sample consisted of PBMCs. The source of these receptors is a human donor in good health (CMV status not recorded). Some clones in this sample may be carry-over from other donors' samples.

This clonotype showed up many times. The chain has TRBV7-8 and TRBJ2-7; maybe TRBD2 (6 bases). The CDR3 totals 15 residues. V was shortened by 5 bases and J by 0 bases, with 14 bases between the two germline ends. Looked up from germline, CDR1 is SGHVS and CDR2 is FQNEAQ. CDR3 nucleotide sequence: TGTGCCAGCAGCCACCGGAGGGAGAACTCCTACGAGCAGTACTTC. Translating gives CASSHRRENSYEQYF.

This clonotype occurred a few times. The rearrangement uses TRBV5-1 and TRBJ2-1, with 7 bases fitting TRBD2. The CDR3 covers 18 residues. Germline values: CDR1 SGHRS, CDR2 YFSETQ. The junction had 14 bases not matched to a gene; V was cut back by 4 bases and J by 1 base. The CDR3 is CASSPTPSDGGSYNEQFF. CDR3 nucleotides: TGCGCCAGCAGCCCAACCCCCTCGGACGGGGGGTCCTACAATGAGCAGTTCTTC.

This sequence joins TRBV5-1 and TRBJ2-5, with TRBD2 matching over 7 bases. CDR1 and CDR2 (germline): SGHRS, YFSETQ. The length of the CDR3 is 14 residues. V was clipped by 0 bases and J by 5 bases; unmatched bases: 4. The CDR3 bases are TGCGCCAGCAGCTTGGGGACTAGTATGGAGACCCAGTACTTC. Translating it yields CASSLGTSMETQYF.

CDR3 amino acids: CASSKFRDTSYEQYF. The CDR3 region has the DNA TGTGCCAGCAGCAAATTCCGGGACACCTCCTACGAGCAGTACTTC. The chain couples TRBV5-6 to TRBJ2-7, with D perhaps matching TRBD1 (6 bases). V was cut by 4 bases and J by 0 bases, with 14 bases left in between. This CDR3 region has 15 residues. CDR1 SGHDT and CDR2 YYEEEE come from the germline V gene.

This clonotype was seen many times. This chain uses TRBV6-5 with TRBJ2-7, with D possibly matching TRBD1 (6 bases). The CDR3 runs to 16 residues. Deletions cut 2 bases from V and 5 bases from J, with 19 bases between. The germline CDR1 and CDR2 sequences are MNHEY and SVGAGI. In DNA, the CDR3 is TGTGCCAGCAGTTACAGCCTGCTAACCCAGGGGAACGAGCAGTACTTC. Residues: CASSYSLLTQGNEQYF.